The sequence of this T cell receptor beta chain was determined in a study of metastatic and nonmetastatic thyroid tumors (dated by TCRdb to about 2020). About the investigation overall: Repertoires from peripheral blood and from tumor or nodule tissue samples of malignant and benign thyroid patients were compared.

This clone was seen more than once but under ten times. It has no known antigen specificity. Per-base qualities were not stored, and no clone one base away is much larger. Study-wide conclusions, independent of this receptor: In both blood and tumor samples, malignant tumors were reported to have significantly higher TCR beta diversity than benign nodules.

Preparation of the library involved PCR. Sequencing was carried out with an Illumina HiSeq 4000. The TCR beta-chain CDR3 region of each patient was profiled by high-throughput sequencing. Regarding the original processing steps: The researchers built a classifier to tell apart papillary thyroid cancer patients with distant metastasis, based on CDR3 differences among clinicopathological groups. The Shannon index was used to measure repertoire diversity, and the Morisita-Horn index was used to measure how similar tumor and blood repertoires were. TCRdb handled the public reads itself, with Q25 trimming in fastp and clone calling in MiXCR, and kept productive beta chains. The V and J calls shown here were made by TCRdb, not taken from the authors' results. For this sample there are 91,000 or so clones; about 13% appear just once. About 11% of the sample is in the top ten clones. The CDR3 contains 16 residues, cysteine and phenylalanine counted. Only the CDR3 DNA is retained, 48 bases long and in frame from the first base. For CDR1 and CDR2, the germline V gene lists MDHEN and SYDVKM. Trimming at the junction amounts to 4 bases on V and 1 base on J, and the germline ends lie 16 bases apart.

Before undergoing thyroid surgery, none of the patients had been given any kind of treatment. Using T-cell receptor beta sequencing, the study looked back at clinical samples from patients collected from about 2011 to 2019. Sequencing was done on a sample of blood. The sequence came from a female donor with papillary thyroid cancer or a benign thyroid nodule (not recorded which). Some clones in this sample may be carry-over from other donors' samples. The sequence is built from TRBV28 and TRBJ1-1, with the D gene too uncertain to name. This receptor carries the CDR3 CASSSSPGLWNTEAFF. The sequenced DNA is TGTGCCAGCAGTTCCTCCCCGGGCCTTTGGAACACTGAAGCTTTCTTT.